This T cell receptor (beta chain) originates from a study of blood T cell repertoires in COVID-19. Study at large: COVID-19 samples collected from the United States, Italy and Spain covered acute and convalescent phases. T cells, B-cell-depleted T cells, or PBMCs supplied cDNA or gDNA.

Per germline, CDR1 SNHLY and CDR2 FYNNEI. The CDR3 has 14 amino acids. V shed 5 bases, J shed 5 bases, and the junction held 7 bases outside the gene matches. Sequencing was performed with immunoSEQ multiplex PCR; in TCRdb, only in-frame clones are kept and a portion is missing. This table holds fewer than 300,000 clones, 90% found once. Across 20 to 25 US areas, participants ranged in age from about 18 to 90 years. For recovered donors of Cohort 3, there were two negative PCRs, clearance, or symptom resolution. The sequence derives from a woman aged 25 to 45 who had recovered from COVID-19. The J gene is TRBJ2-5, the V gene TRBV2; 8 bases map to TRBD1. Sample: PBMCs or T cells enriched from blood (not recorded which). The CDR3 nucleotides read TGTGCCAGCAGTAATCAGGGGGCCAGGGAGACCCAGTACTTC. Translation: CASSNQGARETQYF.